The rows below give T cell receptor beta chains drawn from one sample of a study of blood T cell repertoires in COVID-19. Produced via immunoSEQ multiplex PCR; TCRdb's table is partial and in-frame only. The sample has under 250,000 clones; about four fifths are singletons. The sequenced material came from peripheral blood. The receptors here all came from a woman aged 18-29 years with acute or convalescent COVID-19. The CDR3 runs from the conserved cysteine through the conserved F or W. A D gene is named only where the DNA matches it firmly. Clone size appears in some rows only: once, few, many, or a class for an expanded clone.

v_gene	j_gene	abundance	d_gene	CDR3nt	CDR3aa
TRBV19	TRBJ2-5	.	TRBD1	TGTGCCAGCCGGGACAGGGGATCAGGAGAGACCCAGTACTTC	CASRDRGSGETQYF
TRBV11-3	TRBJ2-2	.	TRBD2	TGTGCCAGCAGCACGACTAGCCCCGGGGAGCTGTTTTTT	CASSTTSPGELFF
TRBV30	TRBJ1-1	.	.	TGTGCCTGGGACGAAGGGGGGCGGGGGAGCGGCACTGAAGCTTTCTTT	CAWDEGGRGSGTEAFF
TRBV6-2/TRBV6-3	TRBJ1-4	.	.	TGTGCCAGCAGCGATAACCCAGGCGAAAAACTGTTTTTT	CASSDNPGEKLFF
TRBV27	TRBJ2-1	.	.	TGTGCCAGCAGTTTTTACGCTGACTTAACTAAGCAGTTCTTC	CASSFYADLTKQFF
TRBV19	TRBJ2-5	.	TRBD1	TGTGCCAGTAGTATACCCCGTGGGACAGGGTTTGGGACCCAGTACTTC	CASSIPRGTGFGTQYF
TRBV14	TRBJ1-6	.	TRBD1	TGTGCCAGCAGCCACCCGGGACAGGGCTATAATTCACCCCTCCACTTT	CASSHPGQGYNSPLHF
TRBV4-3	TRBJ1-1	.	TRBD1	TGCGCCAGCAGCCGAGGCAGGGGGGCGAACACTGAAGCTTTCTTT	CASSRGRGANTEAFF
TRBV28	TRBJ2-7	.	.	TGTGCCAGCAGTCCAACCCAGTGGCTAGCCTACGAGCAGTACTTC	CASSPTQWLAYEQYF
TRBV5-8	TRBJ1-1	.	TRBD1	TGTGCCAGCAGCTATGGGGGACAGGAGACTGAAGCTTTCTTT	CASSYGGQETEAFF
TRBV6-5	TRBJ1-6	.	TRBD1	TGTGCCAGCAGGCCGACAGGGGTGGCTTCACCCCTCCACTTT	CASRPTGVASPLHF
TRBV5-1	TRBJ2-5	once	.	TGCGCCAGCAGCTTGGGGCCAGGGGTAGAGACCCAGTACTTC	CASSLGPGVETQYF
TRBV4-2	TRBJ1-4	.	.	TGTGCCAGCAGCCAAGCGCAGGTGGGACTCCTTAATGAAAAACTGTTTTTT	CASSQAQVGLLNEKLFF
TRBV4-3	TRBJ1-1	.	TRBD1	TGCGCCAGCAGCCAAAGACAGGGGCCCAACACTGAAGCTTTCTTT	CASSQRQGPNTEAFF
TRBV30	TRBJ1-2	once	TRBD1	TGTGCCTGGGATCAGGGACAGGGAATCTATGGCTACACCTTC	CAWDQGQGIYGYTF
TRBV30	TRBJ1-4	.	.	TGTGCCTGGAGTGGACTAGGGGGGGGCTCCTATGAAAAACTGTTTTTT	CAWSGLGGGSYEKLFF
TRBV30	TRBJ1-5	.	TRBD1	TGTGCCTGGGACTCGGACAGGCTTCCCAATCAGCCCCAGCATTTT	CAWDSDRLPNQPQHF
TRBV19	TRBJ2-2	.	TRBD2	TGTGCCAGTAGTTTACGAATAGCGGGAGGTATGACCGGGGAGCTGTTTTTT	CASSLRIAGGMTGELFF